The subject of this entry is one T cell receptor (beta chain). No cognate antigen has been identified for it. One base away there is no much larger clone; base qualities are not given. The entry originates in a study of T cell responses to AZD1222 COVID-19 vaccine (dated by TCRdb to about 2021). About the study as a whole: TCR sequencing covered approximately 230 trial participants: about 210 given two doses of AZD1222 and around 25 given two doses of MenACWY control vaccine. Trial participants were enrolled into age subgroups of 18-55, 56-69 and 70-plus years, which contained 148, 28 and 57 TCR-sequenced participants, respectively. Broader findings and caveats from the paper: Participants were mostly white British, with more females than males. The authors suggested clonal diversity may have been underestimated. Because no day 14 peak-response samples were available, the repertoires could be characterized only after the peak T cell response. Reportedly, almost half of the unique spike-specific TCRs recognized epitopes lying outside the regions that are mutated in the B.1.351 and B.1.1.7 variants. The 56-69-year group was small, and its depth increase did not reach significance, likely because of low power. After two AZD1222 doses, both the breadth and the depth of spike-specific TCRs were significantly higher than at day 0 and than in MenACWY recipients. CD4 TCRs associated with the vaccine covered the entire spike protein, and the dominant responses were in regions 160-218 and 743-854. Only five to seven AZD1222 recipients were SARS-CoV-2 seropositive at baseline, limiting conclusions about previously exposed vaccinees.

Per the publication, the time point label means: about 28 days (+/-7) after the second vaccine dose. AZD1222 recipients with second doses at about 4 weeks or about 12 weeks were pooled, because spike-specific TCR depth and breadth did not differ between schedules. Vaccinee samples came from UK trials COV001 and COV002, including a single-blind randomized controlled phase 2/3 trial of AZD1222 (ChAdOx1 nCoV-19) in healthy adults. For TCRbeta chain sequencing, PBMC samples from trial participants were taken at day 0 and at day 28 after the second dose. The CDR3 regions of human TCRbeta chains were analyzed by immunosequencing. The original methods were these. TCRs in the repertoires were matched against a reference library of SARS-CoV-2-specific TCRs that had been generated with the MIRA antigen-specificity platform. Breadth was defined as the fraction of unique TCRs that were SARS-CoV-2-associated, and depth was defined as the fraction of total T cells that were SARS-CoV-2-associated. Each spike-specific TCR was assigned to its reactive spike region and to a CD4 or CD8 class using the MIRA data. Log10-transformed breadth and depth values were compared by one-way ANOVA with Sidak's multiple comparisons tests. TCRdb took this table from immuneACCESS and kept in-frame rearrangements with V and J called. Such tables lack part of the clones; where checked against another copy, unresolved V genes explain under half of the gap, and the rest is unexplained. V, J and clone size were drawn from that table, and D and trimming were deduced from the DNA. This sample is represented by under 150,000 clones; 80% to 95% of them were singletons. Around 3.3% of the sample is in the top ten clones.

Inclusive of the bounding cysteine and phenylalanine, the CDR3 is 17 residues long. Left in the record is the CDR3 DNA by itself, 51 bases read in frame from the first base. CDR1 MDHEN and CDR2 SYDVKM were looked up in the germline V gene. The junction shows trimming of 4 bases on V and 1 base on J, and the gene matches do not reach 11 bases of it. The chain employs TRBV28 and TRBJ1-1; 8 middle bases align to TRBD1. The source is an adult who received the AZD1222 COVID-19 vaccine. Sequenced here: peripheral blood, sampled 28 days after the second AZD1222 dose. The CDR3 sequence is CASSSRGRGRGNTEAFF. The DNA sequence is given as TGTGCCAGCAGTTCCCGAGGCAGGGGGCGAGGGAACACTGAAGCTTTCTTT.